The clone carrying this TCR beta chain was observed once. The sample comes from a study of blood T cell repertoires in COVID-19. The CDR3 extends over 14 amino acids. Germline V gives CDR1 SEHNR, CDR2 FQNEAQ (reference sequence). The V and J ends lost 4 bases and 7 bases, in that order; junction bases with no gene match: 5. Clones were sequenced by immunoSEQ multiplex PCR, and TCRdb holds only the in-frame ones, with some missing. This sample has about 140,000 clones, with about 80% found just once. The receptor was derived from a human donor in a cohort sampled during active COVID-19. The sequencing sample was made of peripheral blood. This chain uses TRBV7-9 with TRBJ2-1; 9 bases line up with TRBD1. The chain's CDR3 is CASSWTGAGNEQFF. The DNA for the CDR3 is TGTGCCAGCAGCTGGACAGGGGCGGGTAATGAGCAGTTCTTC.